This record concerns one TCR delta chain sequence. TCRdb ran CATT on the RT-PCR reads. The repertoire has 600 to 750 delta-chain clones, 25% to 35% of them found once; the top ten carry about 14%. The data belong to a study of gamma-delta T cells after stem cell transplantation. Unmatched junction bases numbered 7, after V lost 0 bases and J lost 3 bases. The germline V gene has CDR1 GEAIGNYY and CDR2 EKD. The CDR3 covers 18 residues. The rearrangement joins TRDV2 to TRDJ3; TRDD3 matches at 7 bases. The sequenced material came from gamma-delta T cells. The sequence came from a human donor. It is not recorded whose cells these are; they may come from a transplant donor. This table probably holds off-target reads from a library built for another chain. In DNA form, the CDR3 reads TGTGCCTGTGACACCGTAGGGGATAGCGGCTGGGACACCCGACAGATGTTTTTC. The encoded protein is CACDTVGDSGWDTRQMFF.